This TCR beta chain was documented in a study of blood T cells in healthy people across ages. General study points: Donor CMV status was unknown, possibly confounding expanded clonotype changes.

Then a second PCR, running roughly 7 to 11 cycles, was carried out with a sample-barcoded 5' primer and a J-beta primer mix. Tagging of each cDNA molecule was performed by a template-switch adaptor with 12 random nucleotides. Sequencing of every sample gave 2.5 million or more CDR3-containing paired-end reads. TCRdb called the 5' RACE reads again in MiXCR, with one record for every CDR3 protein. The sample has approximately 1.5 million distinct CDR3 sequences, roughly 30% seen once. Germline CDR1 reads MDHEN; CDR2 reads SYDVKM. CDR3 size: 15 residues. In regard to this clonotype: Its antigen remains unknown. One junction end disagrees with the germline gene, perhaps due to a read error.

The V gene is TRBV28, the J gene TRBJ2-3; D is possibly TRBD2 (5 bases). The receptor comes from a woman in her 30s in good health. The specimen was blood. The CDR3 region has the DNA TGTGCCGGCAGTTTAAGGCTAGCCGCGACAGATACGCAGTATTTT. It is translated as CAGSLRLAATDTQYF.